The 25 T cell receptor beta chains below were found in one sample sequenced in a study of blood T cell repertoires in COVID-19 (dated by TCRdb to about 2020). The library was prepared using the immunoSEQ multiplex PCR assay. This immuneACCESS table, as held by TCRdb, lists in-frame sequences with V and J called but not all clones. Of the missing ones, under half trace to an unresolved V gene in checked studies; the others have no known cause. Present in this sample are over 250,000 clones, approximately 89% of which were seen just once. The ten largest clones represent about 5.4% of the sample. Sequencing input: PBMCs or T cells enriched from blood (not recorded which). These receptors came from a woman under 40 who had recovered from COVID-19.

The chain carries TRBV19 and TRBJ1-2; D uncertain. This CDR3 contains 14 residues. Trimming stripped 5 bases from V and 3 bases from J, with 13 bases between. Germline CDR1 LNHDA, CDR2 SQIVND (reference sequence). The CDR3 spells CASSLPQYDYGYTF. CDR3 DNA: TGTGCCAGTAGTCTTCCGCAGTACGACTATGGCTACACCTTC.

J is TRBJ2-2 and V is TRBV9; TRBD2 aligns across 7 bases. The V and J ends lost 4 bases and 1 base, in that order; junction bases with no gene match: 10. CDR1 and CDR2 (germline): SGDLS, YYNGEE. The CDR3 has 17 amino acids. The CDR3, as DNA: TGTGCCAGCAGCTCGAATAAGGGCGGGGGGAACACCGGGGAGCTGTTTTTT. Protein sequence: CASSSNKGGGNTGELFF.

This clone has more than one count but fewer than ten. V usage is TRBV14 and J usage is TRBJ2-7; 12 bases line up with TRBD1. V dropped 5 bases and J dropped 7; count of bases not matched to a gene: 6. Germline lookup yields CDR1 SGHDN and CDR2 FVKESK. This CDR3 has 14 residues. This chain's CDR3 is CASSSRDRGQEQYF. CDR3 bases: TGTGCCAGCAGCTCACGGGACAGGGGGCAAGAGCAGTACTTC. Full variable domain (missing parts from reference TRBV14 and TRBJ2-7): EAGVTQFPSHSVIEKGQTVTLRCDPISGHDNLYWYRRVMGKEIKFLLHFVKESKQDESGMPNNRFLAERTGGTYSTLKVQPAELEDSGVYFCASSSRDRGQEQYFGPGTRLTVT.

This clone was detected only a few times. The V call is TRBV19, the J call TRBJ1-2; possible D gene TRBD1, 6 bases. Deletions cut 6 bases from V and 4 bases from J, with 15 bases between. Germline CDR1 reads LNHDA; CDR2 reads SQIVND (reference sequence). This CDR3 comprises 14 residues. CDR3 DNA sequence: TGTGCCAGTAGGGTATCCGACAGGATCTATGGCTACACCTTC. Protein sequence: CASRVSDRIYGYTF.

The J gene is TRBJ1-3, the V gene TRBV18, with a possible D match to TRBD1 (5 bases). Trimming took off 0 bases at V and 8 bases at J, with 8 bases between the two ends. The CDR3 runs 13 residues. Germline V lookup: CDR1 KGHSH, CDR2 LQKENI. CDR3 bases: TGTGCCAGCTCACCACCCGCGGGACACACCATATATTTT. Amino acids: CASSPPAGHTIYF.

The chain has TRBV2 and TRBJ1-1, with D unresolved. V lost 4 bases and J lost 0, with 6 bases in between. The CDR3 is 13 residues long. In germline, CDR1 is SNHLY, CDR2 FYNNEI. CDR3 region: CASSVTLNTEAFF. The CDR3 DNA follows: TGTGCCAGCAGTGTGACACTGAACACTGAAGCTTTCTTT.

As regards this clone: The sample holds other DNA sequences that translate to the same CDR3. The CDR3 sequence is CASSLGGGSYEQYF. CDR3 nucleotides: TGCGCCAGCAGCTTGGGCGGGGGATCCTACGAGCAGTACTTC. The chain employs TRBV5-1 and TRBJ2-7; TRBD2 aligns across 7 bases. CDR1 and CDR2 (germline): SGHRS, YFSETQ. The CDR3 is made up of 14 amino acids. J gave up 1 base and V 0 bases, and 1 base lay outside the gene matches.

This chain uses TRBV6-2 or TRBV6-3 with TRBJ2-2, with TRBD2 identical over 12 bases. The germline CDR1 and CDR2 sequences are MNHEY and SVGEGT. The CDR3 totals 17 residues. After removal of 6 bases from V and 6 bases from J, the junction contained 11 bases not matched to a gene. The CDR3 DNA follows: TGTGCCAGCAGCCGAGGACTAGCGGGGATCGTGTCCGGGGAGCTGTTTTTT. Its protein is CASSRGLAGIVSGELFF.

The rearrangement uses TRBV3-1 (or the pseudogene TRBV3-2) and TRBJ2-1, with D tentatively TRBD2 (7 bases). CDR1 and CDR2 (germline): LGHDT, YNNKEL (reference sequence). The CDR3 has 16 residues. V was clipped by 4 bases and J by 0 bases, with 13 bases between them. In DNA form, the CDR3 reads TGTGCCAGCAGCCCAGAGGGGGGGATCTCCTACAATGAGCAGTTCTTC. Translation: CASSPEGGISYNEQFF.

The V gene is TRBV10-3, the J gene TRBJ2-3; D is unresolved. Trimming pared 0 bases from V and 7 bases from J, leaving 5 bases between. This CDR3 is built from 12 residues. Germline V gene data show CDR1 as ENHRY and CDR2 as SYGVKD. The CDR3 reads CAISESRYTQYF. In nucleotides, the CDR3 is TGTGCCATCAGTGAGTCGAGGTATACGCAGTATTTT.

The chain combines TRBV5-4 with TRBJ2-3; 8 bases map to TRBD2. Looked up from germline, CDR1 is SGHNT and CDR2 is YYREEE (reference sequence). J was trimmed by 2 bases and V by 9 bases; bases with no gene match: 8. The CDR3 covers 14 residues. The DNA for the CDR3 is TGTGCCACCTCAGCGGGGGCCGTCACAGATACGCAGTATTTT. Translation gives CATSAGAVTDTQYF.

The chain recombines TRBV9 with TRBJ2-3, with no clear D. The CDR3 is 12 amino acids. Trimming pared 7 bases from V and 6 bases from J, leaving 12 bases between. Germline V gene data show CDR1 as SGDLS and CDR2 as YYNGEE. CDR3 nucleotides: TGTGCCAGCGCTCCTTACGGGGATACGCAGTATTTT. This gives the protein CASAPYGDTQYF.

This clone appeared once. The chain joins TRBV2 to TRBJ1-2, with D possibly TRBD1 on 5 matching bases. The CDR3 loop spans 13 amino acids. Germline V gene sequence: CDR1 SNHLY, CDR2 FYNNEI. The germline V and J ends were trimmed by 9 bases and 4 bases, with 15 bases remaining between them. CDR3 nucleotides: TGTGCCAGTTGGGGGGAAGGTGTCTATGGCTACACCTTC. It translates to CASWGEGVYGYTF.

J is TRBJ2-1 and V is TRBV6-4; D perhaps matches TRBD2 (6 bases). Trimming stripped 6 bases from V and 3 bases from J, with 21 bases between. This CDR3 is built from 17 residues. CDR1 is MRHNA and CDR2 is SNTAGT in the germline V gene. The CDR3 region has the DNA TGTGCCAGCAGGGACCGTCTTGGGGGGACCCTCTACAATGAGCAGTTCTTC. As protein: CASRDRLGGTLYNEQFF.

The chain couples TRBV18 to TRBJ1-3; D not certain. Germline V gene data show CDR1 as KGHSH and CDR2 as LQKENI. Trimming removed 5 bases from V and 0 bases from J, with 14 bases in between. This CDR3 is built from 16 residues. CDR3 sequence reads: CASSSSSTRSGNTIYF. In nucleotides, the CDR3 is TGTGCCAGCTCATCGTCGAGCACGCGCTCTGGAAACACCATATATTTT.

This chain joins TRBV4-1 and TRBJ1-5; maybe TRBD1 (6 bases). The CDR3 consists of 15 residues. The germline CDR1 and CDR2 sequences are MGHRA and YSYEKL. V lost 4 bases, J lost 0 bases, and 10 bases lay in between. CDR3 in DNA: TGCGCCAGCAGCCTGGGACAAGTTAGCAATCAGCCCCAGCATTTT. It encodes CASSLGQVSNQPQHF.

The V gene is TRBV9, the J gene TRBJ1-2, with a possible D match to TRBD1 (5 bases). In germline, CDR1 is SGDLS, CDR2 YYNGEE. The CDR3 extends over 14 amino acids. With 3 bases removed from V and 8 bases from J, the gap between germline ends came to 17 bases. This chain's CDR3 is CASSGDGRRGGYTF. CDR3 sequence (DNA): TGTGCCAGCAGCGGCGACGGCAGGAGGGGCGGCTACACCTTC.

For the CDR3, the DNA is TGTGCCAGCAGCGTTACAGCCCGAACAGGGGATGAAAAACTGTTTTTT. Encoded protein: CASSVTARTGDEKLFF. The chain recombines TRBV9 with TRBJ1-4; 7 bases fit TRBD1. Germline-derived CDR1 and CDR2 are SGDLS and YYNGEE. The CDR3 sequence is 16 residues long. V lost 2 bases, J lost 6 bases, and 10 bases stayed unmatched. Based on the CDR3 plus reference TRBV9 and TRBJ1-4, the full variable domain is DSGVTQTPKHLITATGQRVTLRCSPRSGDLSVYWYQQSLDQGLQFLIQYYNGEERAKGNILERFSAQQFPDLHSELNLSSLELGDSALYFCASSVTARTGDEKLFFGSGTQLSVL.

This sequence joins TRBV25-1 and TRBJ1-2, with TRBD1 identical over 7 bases. The CDR3 loop spans 14 amino acids. After removal of 6 bases from V and 4 bases from J, the junction contained 8 bases not matched to a gene. CDR1 is MGHDK and CDR2 is SYGVNS in the germline V gene. The CDR3 DNA reads as TGTGCCAGCAGCGCAAGCCGGGACAGCTATGGCTACACCTTC. Protein: CASSASRDSYGYTF.

The sample holds a few counts of this clone. The rearrangement links TRBV2 to TRBJ1-1; D remains ambiguous. The CDR3 has 14 amino acids. The V and J ends lost 4 bases and 6 bases respectively, with 15 bases between them. Germline values: CDR1 SNHLY, CDR2 FYNNEI. The CDR3 protein is CASSGSAGGAEAFF. DNA for the CDR3: TGTGCCAGCAGTGGAAGCGCGGGAGGAGCTGAAGCTTTCTTT.

The gene calls are TRBV27 and TRBJ2-7; the match to TRBD1 covers 7 bases. Germline trimming cut 6 bases from V and 2 bases from J; bases unmatched to any gene: 4. The germline V gene encodes CDR1 MNHEY and CDR2 SMNVEV (reference sequence). The CDR3 is 13 amino acids. The CDR3 here is CASSKTGPYEQYF. CDR3 in DNA: TGTGCCAGCAGCAAGACAGGGCCCTACGAGCAGTACTTC.

The V call is TRBV7-2, the J call TRBJ1-1, with D unresolved. Germline V CDR1 and CDR2: SGHTA, FQGNSA. The CDR3 length is 14 residues. V dropped 5 bases and J dropped 4 bases, with 14 bases sitting between them. The CDR3 protein is CASSLLGSGTEAFF. CDR3 nucleotide sequence: TGTGCCAGCAGCCTCCTCGGATCGGGCACTGAAGCTTTCTTT.

The chain joins TRBV7-7 to TRBJ2-2; TRBD1 aligns across 9 bases. Germline lookup yields CDR1 SSHAT and CDR2 FNYEAQ (reference sequence). The V segment lost 1 base and the J segment 6 bases; nucleotides outside the gene matches: 0. The CDR3 consists of 14 residues. The CDR3 region is CASSLGQGAGELFF. The CDR3 DNA sequence: TGTGCCAGCAGCTTAGGACAGGGGGCCGGGGAGCTGTTTTTT. The full variable domain, its missing parts supplied by reference TRBV7-7 and TRBJ2-2, is GAGVSQSPRYKVTKRGQDVTLRCDPISSHATLYWYQQALGQGPEFLTYFNYEAQPDKSGLPSDRFSAERPEGSISTLTIQRTEQRDSAMYRCASSLGQGAGELFFGEGSRLTVL.

This clone was recorded only once. This chain links TRBV7-9 with TRBJ1-4; TRBD1 matches 8 bases. The ends lost 5 bases at V and 3 bases at J; junction bases unmatched: 5. CDR1 and CDR2 from the germline V gene are SEHNR and FQNEAQ (reference sequence). The CDR3 length is 15 residues. Here the CDR3 DNA reads TGTGCCAGCAGCCAGGGGGCCTCCTCTAATGAAAAACTGTTTTTT. It is translated as CASSQGASSNEKLFF.

In DNA, the CDR3 is TGTGCCAGCAGTTACGGGGGGGATTCACCCCTCCACTTT. Amino acid sequence: CASSYGGDSPLHF. The chain carries TRBV6-5 and TRBJ1-6, with D possibly TRBD1 on 5 matching bases. Trimming shortened V by 2 bases and J by 8 bases, and 7 bases separated the two germline ends. The CDR3 sequence is 13 residues long. CDR1 and CDR2 (germline): MNHEY, SVGAGI.